This TCR beta chain came from a study of T cell changes during pregnancy in multiple sclerosis (dated by TCRdb to the late 2010s). Regarding the study in general: The study examined how the T cell repertoire changed over the course of pregnancy in women with multiple sclerosis.

Receptor amplification or capture employed the immunoSEQ multiplex PCR assay. The source is immuneACCESS, and TCRdb retained only in-frame sequences with V and J called. Part of the clones is not carried over; for the studies checked, unresolved V genes explain less than half of this, and the remainder is unexplained. This sample gives about 64,000 clones in total; about 90% of them show up just once. The top ten clones comprise over 5% of the sample. In regard to this clone: Its antigen has not been determined. Within one base of it there is no much larger clone, and no base qualities were kept.

From the cysteine up to the phenylalanine, the CDR3 has a length of 12 residues. Just the 36-base CDR3 DNA is kept, in frame starting at base 1. CDR1 is given as SNHLY and CDR2 as FYNNEI, both from the germline V gene. The trim is 6 bases for V and 6 bases for J, with a gap of 11 bases between the germline ends. Source: peripheral blood, taken in the third trimester of pregnancy. The receptor was isolated from a female donor in good health, enrolled as a control in a pregnancy study. Recombination linked TRBV2 to TRBJ1-1, with TRBD1 as a weak D call on 6 bases. The CDR3: CASRVQGPEAFF. The nucleotide sequence is TGTGCCAGCAGAGTACAGGGCCCTGAAGCTTTCTTT.